This passage covers 13 T cell receptor beta chains from one sample sequenced in a study of blood T cell repertoires in COVID-19. Produced via immunoSEQ multiplex PCR; TCRdb's table is partial and in-frame only. The sample lists about 200,000 clones, about 88% seen once, with around 2.7% in the top ten. Material: peripheral blood. Receptors originate from a man aged 60 to 75 with acute or convalescent COVID-19.

This clone has only one observation. The genes are TRBV2 and TRBJ2-5; 7 bases match TRBD2. Germline CDR1 is SNHLY and CDR2 is FYNNEI. This CDR3 has 14 amino acids. V shed 3 bases and J 5 bases; nucleotides not matched to a gene: 6. The CDR3 is CASSDQRGRETQYF. The DNA of the CDR3 is TGTGCCAGCAGTGACCAGCGGGGTAGGGAGACCCAGTACTTC.

The rearrangement links TRBV10-2 to TRBJ1-1, with 11 bases identical to TRBD1. Germline-derived CDR1 and CDR2 are WSHSY and SAAADI. V shed 0 bases and J 4 bases; nucleotides not matched to a gene: 1. The CDR3 extends over 15 amino acids. CDR3 DNA: TGCGCCAGCAGTGAGTCCGGGACAGGGGGCACTGAAGCTTTCTTT. Protein product: CASSESGTGGTEAFF.

CDR3 amino acids: CASSTLGVSGNTIYF. The CDR3 coding sequence is TGTGCCAGCAGCACCCTCGGGGTCTCTGGAAACACCATATATTTT. The rearrangement links TRBV5-6 to TRBJ1-3; D call uncertain. CDR3 length equals 15 residues. Trimming removed 4 bases from V and 0 bases from J, with 11 bases in between. Germline V gene data show CDR1 as SGHDT and CDR2 as YYEEEE.

The chain employs TRBV15 and TRBJ2-1; D might be TRBD2 (5 bases). Germline-derived CDR1 and CDR2 are LNHNV and YYDKDF (reference sequence). Deletions cut 0 bases from V and 12 bases from J, with 15 bases between. CDR3 size: 14 residues. In DNA form, the CDR3 reads TGTGCCACCAGCAGAGATCTGTCCGAGGGTAGGCAGTTCTTC. This codes for CATSRDLSEGRQFF.

This clone was detected once. The CDR3 DNA reads TGTGCCAGCAGCGTAGCGGGTCCCTGCGAGCAGTACTTC. Residues: CASSVAGPCEQYF. V gene TRBV9 combines with J gene TRBJ2-7; D gene ambiguous. In germline, CDR1 is SGDLS, CDR2 YYNGEE. Between the trimmed V and J ends, which lost 0 bases and 6 bases, there was a span of 10 bases. This CDR3 has 13 residues.

The V and J genes are TRBV13 and TRBJ1-1; D gene ambiguous. CDR3 length equals 16 residues. The V end was cut by 1 base, the J end by 4 bases, with 16 bases between. From germline, CDR1 is PRHDT and CDR2 FYEKMQ (reference sequence). Written as DNA, the CDR3 is TGTGCCAGCAGCTTAGAAGGAGTTATACGGTTCACTGAAGCTTTCTTT. This codes for CASSLEGVIRFTEAFF.

The rearrangement joins TRBV7-6 to TRBJ2-7; D might be TRBD2 (5 bases). This CDR3 is built from 14 residues. Germline loops: CDR1 SGHVS, CDR2 FNYEAQ. V was clipped by 6 bases and J by 1 base, with 13 bases between them. The chain's CDR3 is CASSRDRGSYEQYF. The CDR3 nucleotides are TGTGCCAGCAGTCGCGACCGGGGTTCCTACGAGCAGTACTTC.

V and J are TRBV5-1 and TRBJ2-3; weak D call: TRBD1 (6 bases). This CDR3 is built from 19 residues. Germline CDR1 is SGHRS and CDR2 is YFSETQ. The ends were cut back, 6 bases at V and 2 bases at J, with 28 bases in the middle. CDR3 region: CASKGVAQPLKGVTDTQYF. CDR3 coding DNA: TGCGCCAGCAAAGGGGTAGCCCAACCACTCAAGGGGGTCACAGATACGCAGTATTTT.

The chain joins TRBV29-1 to TRBJ1-2; 12 bases fit TRBD1. This CDR3 comprises 20 residues. Germline-derived CDR1 and CDR2 are SQVTM and ANQGSEA. With V trimmed by 0 bases and J by 0 bases, 14 bases remained unmatched. Written as DNA, the CDR3 is TGCAGCGTTGAAGATCAAGGGACAGGGGGCAGAGGGCCAACTAACTATGGCTACACCTTC. Protein: CSVEDQGTGGRGPTNYGYTF.

V and J are TRBV2 and TRBJ1-4; D perhaps matches TRBD1 (6 bases). V shed 3 bases and J shed 6 bases, with 11 bases lying between them. In germline, CDR1 is SNHLY, CDR2 FYNNEI. CDR3 length: 14 amino acids. The CDR3: CASSEPGAYEKLFF. The CDR3 DNA reads TGTGCCAGCAGTGAGCCAGGGGCGTATGAAAAACTGTTTTTT.

The V and J genes are TRBV24-1 and TRBJ2-5, with 7 bases matching TRBD2. V trimming: 4 bases; J trimming: 0 bases; junction bases outside the gene matches: 4. The CDR3 has 15 amino acids. Per germline, CDR1 KGHDR and CDR2 SFDVKD. The CDR3 region is CATSEPSGDQETQYF. DNA for the CDR3: TGTGCCACCAGTGAACCGAGCGGGGACCAAGAGACCCAGTACTTC.

The rearrangement links TRBV5-4 to TRBJ2-1; 16 bases map to TRBD2. CDR1 SGHNT and CDR2 YYREEE come from the germline V gene (reference sequence). This CDR3 region has 15 residues. V dropped 7 bases and J dropped 7; count of bases not matched to a gene: 5. For the CDR3, the DNA is TGTGCCAGCGCGCCGGGACTAGCGGGGGGGAATGAGCAGTTCTTC. Translating gives CASAPGLAGGNEQFF.

J is TRBJ1-1 and V is TRBV4-1, with 7 positions matching TRBD1. CDR1 and CDR2 (germline): MGHRA, YSYEKL. V lost 1 base and J lost 5; bases outside the gene matches: 7. The CDR3 spans 15 residues. This chain's CDR3 is CASSQAGQGETEAFF. CDR3 DNA: TGCGCCAGCAGCCAAGCCGGCCAGGGGGAGACTGAAGCTTTCTTT.